Following are 13 T cell receptor beta chains from one sample sequenced in a study of blood T cell repertoires in COVID-19. Repertoires were generated with immunoSEQ multiplex PCR, while TCRdb's copy carries only in-frame clones and drops some. The sample yields under 300,000 clones, over 80% seen once. Material: PBMCs or T cells enriched from blood (not recorded which). These TCRs come from a human donor in a cohort exposed to, infected with or recovered from COVID-19 (not recorded which). The donor label of this sample is uncertain.

As for this clone: This CDR3 is also generated by other DNA sequences in the sample. V usage is TRBV5-1 and J usage is TRBJ2-1; D is perhaps TRBD2 (5 bases). CDR1 is SGHRS and CDR2 is YFSETQ in the germline V gene. The ends were cut back, 3 bases at V and 2 bases at J, with 6 bases in the middle. The CDR3 has 13 amino acids. CDR3 nucleotides: TGCGCCAGCAGCTCGGGGACCTACAATGAGCAGTTCTTC. This gives the protein CASSSGTYNEQFF. Full variable domain (rest looked up from reference TRBV5-1 and TRBJ2-1): KAGVTQTPRYLIKTRGQQVTLSCSPISGHRSVSWYQQTPGQGLQFLFEYFSETQRNKGNFPGRFSGRQFSNSRSEMNVSTLELGDSALYLCASSSGTYNEQFFGPGTRLTVL.

V usage is TRBV12-2 and J usage is TRBJ1-2. TRBV12-2 is a documented pseudogene. CDR3 length: 14 residues. The CDR3 is CASREAMPNYGYTF. The CDR3 DNA reads TGTGCAAGTCGCGAGGCAATGCCTAACTATGGCTACACCTTC.

CDR3 residues: CASIIRAGDGYTF. The CDR3 bases are TGTGCCAGCATCATAAGGGCAGGGGATGGCTACACCTTC. The genes are TRBV6-5 and TRBJ1-2; D may be TRBD1 (6 bases). From germline, CDR1 is MNHEY and CDR2 SVGAGI. Trimming pared 7 bases from V and 6 bases from J, leaving 15 bases between. CDR3 length equals 13 residues.

This chain joins TRBV5-5 and TRBJ1-4; possible D gene TRBD1, 6 bases. This CDR3 spans 15 amino acids. Trimming left V 4 bases short and J 8 bases short, with 18 bases between. Germline CDR1 SGHKS, CDR2 YYEKEE (reference sequence). Here the CDR3 DNA reads TGTGCCAGCAGCCAATTGCAGGGGTTTAAGGAAAAACTGTTTTTT. It translates to CASSQLQGFKEKLFF.

This rearrangement joins TRBV4-1 to TRBJ2-5; TRBD2 agrees at 8 bases. The CDR3 covers 13 residues. Germline V gene data show CDR1 as MGHRA and CDR2 as YSYEKL. V was clipped by 4 bases and J by 2 bases; unmatched bases: 0. The CDR3: CASSPGGQETQYF. The CDR3 DNA sequence: TGCGCCAGCAGCCCGGGGGGGCAAGAGACCCAGTACTTC.

The chain uses TRBV5-1 and TRBJ2-3; D is perhaps TRBD1 (5 bases). Trimming removed 3 bases at V and 1 base at J, with 6 bases between. This CDR3 spans 13 amino acids. Per germline, CDR1 SGHRS and CDR2 YFSETQ. This CDR3 reads CASSSTGTDTQYF. The CDR3 region has the DNA TGCGCCAGCAGCTCGACAGGCACAGATACGCAGTATTTT.

The chain joins TRBV27 to TRBJ2-7; tentatively, D is TRBD1 (6 bases). Germline V gene lookup returns CDR1 MNHEY and CDR2 SMNVEV (reference sequence). This CDR3 contains 13 residues. V was clipped by 2 bases and J by 1 base, with 6 bases between them. CDR3 in amino acids: CASSLGQSYEQYF. Written as DNA, the CDR3 is TGTGCCAGCAGTTTAGGACAGTCCTACGAGCAGTACTTC.

This chain joins TRBV9 and TRBJ2-3, with 11 positions matching TRBD2. The CDR3 length is 15 residues. V lost 0 bases and J lost 10; bases outside the gene matches: 7. From germline, CDR1 is SGDLS and CDR2 YYNGEE. The CDR3 nucleotides read TGTGCCAGCAGCGTAGTAACTAGCGGGGGAATGTCGCAGTATTTT. It is translated as CASSVVTSGGMSQYF.

V gene TRBV9 combines with J gene TRBJ1-1, with 11 bases lining up with TRBD1. Germline values: CDR1 SGDLS, CDR2 YYNGEE. This CDR3 has 20 residues. After removal of 0 bases from V and 1 base from J, the junction contained 14 bases not matched to a gene. The CDR3 is CASSVGDYRGQGATNTEAFF. The CDR3 region has the DNA TGTGCCAGCAGCGTAGGAGATTATCGAGGACAGGGGGCCACGAACACTGAAGCTTTCTTT.

The rearrangement joins TRBV2 to TRBJ1-5; 10 bases are shared with TRBD1. CDR1 is SNHLY and CDR2 is FYNNEI in the germline V gene. The CDR3 loop spans 16 amino acids. Losses at the gene ends were 6 bases for V and 6 bases for J; bases not matched to a gene: 11. The CDR3 here is CASRPTGQGGTQPQHF. In DNA, the CDR3 is TGTGCCAGCAGACCGACCGGACAGGGGGGAACTCAGCCCCAGCATTTT.

This clone was observed a few times. The genes are TRBV7-9 and TRBJ1-1, with 8 bases lining up with TRBD1. The germline V gene encodes CDR1 SEHNR and CDR2 FQNEAQ (reference sequence). J gave up 0 bases and V 5 bases, and 5 bases lay outside the gene matches. The CDR3 loop spans 15 amino acids. The CDR3 loop reads CASSPGQGLNTEAFF. CDR3 in DNA: TGTGCCAGCAGCCCCGGACAGGGTCTGAACACTGAAGCTTTCTTT.

This chain connects TRBV3-1 (or the pseudogene TRBV3-2) to TRBJ1-1; D is undetermined. Looked up from germline, CDR1 is LGHDT and CDR2 is YNNKEL (reference sequence). The CDR3 contains 15 residues. Trimming cost V 4 bases and J 0 bases, with 12 bases left between them. The CDR3: CASSPDPTLNTEAFF. The CDR3 DNA is TGTGCCAGCAGCCCAGATCCCACACTGAACACTGAAGCTTTCTTT.

The chain couples TRBV7-9 to TRBJ2-1, with 10 nucleotides matching TRBD2. This CDR3 comprises 15 residues. Germline-derived CDR1 and CDR2 are SEHNR and FQNEAQ (reference sequence). V trimming: 7 bases; J trimming: 4 bases; junction bases outside the gene matches: 7. The chain's CDR3 is CASTTGTSDYNEQFF. The DNA for the CDR3 is TGTGCCAGCACCACCGGGACTAGCGATTACAATGAGCAGTTCTTC.